Listed below are T cell receptor beta chains from one sample, sequenced in a study of control samples from healthy donors and cancer patients. Clones were sequenced by immunoSEQ multiplex PCR, and TCRdb holds only the in-frame ones, with some missing. The sample consists of some 65,000 clones, 75% to 90% of them appearing once. The sequenced sample consisted of PBMCs. The receptors shown here come from a woman in her 50s with lung cancer. Both conserved end residues are trimmed from each CDR3.

j_gene: TRBJ1-2
v_gene: TRBV6-2/TRBV6-3
CDR3aa: ASSSHSRGGGYT

j_gene: TRBJ2-7
v_gene: TRBV7-9
CDR3aa: ASSSQNTGSAYEQY

j_gene: TRBJ1-2
v_gene: TRBV6-6
CDR3aa: ASSIQGAVYGYT

j_gene: TRBJ1-5
v_gene: TRBV4-1
CDR3aa: ASSQDEPGPQH

j_gene: TRBJ2-5
v_gene: TRBV5-5
CDR3aa: ASSSASALETQY

j_gene: TRBJ1-1
v_gene: TRBV19
CDR3aa: ATRQFLNTEAF

j_gene: TRBJ1-2
v_gene: TRBV19
CDR3aa: ASSMMRDVGGGYT

j_gene: TRBJ1-3
v_gene: TRBV3-1/TRBV3-2
CDR3aa: ASSQTDSGNTIY

j_gene: TRBJ1-2
v_gene: TRBV3-1/TRBV3-2
CDR3aa: ASSPGPHQGYT

j_gene: TRBJ1-5
v_gene: TRBV24-1
CDR3aa: ATSDSAGQGNFQPQH

j_gene: TRBJ2-7
v_gene: TRBV4-3
CDR3aa: ASSQEAQGVHEQY

j_gene: TRBJ1-3
v_gene: TRBV7-9
CDR3aa: ASSLEGTGNTIY

j_gene: TRBJ2-1
v_gene: TRBV4-3
CDR3aa: ASSQGQGYNEQF

j_gene: TRBJ2-7
v_gene: TRBV6-2/TRBV6-3
CDR3aa: ASSYYGTHMTYEQY

j_gene: TRBJ1-1
v_gene: TRBV2
CDR3aa: ASSGGGQAF

j_gene: TRBJ1-1
v_gene: TRBV7-9
CDR3aa: ASSNYRGTEAF

j_gene: TRBJ2-2
v_gene: TRBV7-2
CDR3aa: ASSFTSGTGELF

j_gene: TRBJ2-1
v_gene: TRBV7-8
CDR3aa: ASSSGRDSIYNEQF

j_gene: TRBJ1-5
v_gene: TRBV11-2
CDR3aa: ASRAGGNQPQH

j_gene: TRBJ2-5
v_gene: TRBV4-3
CDR3aa: ASSQDRAARGETQY

j_gene: TRBJ1-6
v_gene: TRBV12-3/TRBV12-4
CDR3aa: ASSQQGGSPLH

j_gene: TRBJ1-5
v_gene: TRBV11-2
CDR3aa: ASSWDRGPQH

j_gene: TRBJ2-2
v_gene: TRBV24-1
CDR3aa: ATSVGQNTGELF

j_gene: TRBJ1-4
v_gene: TRBV24-1
CDR3aa: ATSDLQRPNEKLF

j_gene: TRBJ1-3
v_gene: TRBV4-3
CDR3aa: ASSQEGAGNTIY

j_gene: TRBJ1-2
v_gene: TRBV7-2
CDR3aa: ASSVAQTLYGYT

j_gene: TRBJ1-2
v_gene: TRBV6-2/TRBV6-3
CDR3aa: ASSYSQLVGYT

j_gene: TRBJ1-5
v_gene: TRBV28
CDR3aa: AIRDPNQPQH

j_gene: TRBJ1-4
v_gene: TRBV7-2
CDR3aa: ASSLGQGSEKLF

j_gene: TRBJ2-7
v_gene: TRBV14
CDR3aa: ASSRGTGDTYEQY

j_gene: TRBJ1-3
v_gene: TRBV7-2
CDR3aa: ASSDSSYSGNTIY

j_gene: TRBJ2-1
v_gene: TRBV24-1
CDR3aa: ATSDSRQGGLYNEQF

j_gene: TRBJ2-2
v_gene: TRBV5-4
CDR3aa: ASSAGTSGGVNTGELF

j_gene: TRBJ1-1
v_gene: TRBV19
CDR3aa: ASSTGGNTEAF

j_gene: TRBJ1-2
v_gene: TRBV6-4
CDR3aa: ASSAVTGYGYT

j_gene: TRBJ1-5
v_gene: TRBV7-2
CDR3aa: ASSPRGGNQPQH

j_gene: TRBJ1-3
v_gene: TRBV9
CDR3aa: ASSIDRGDTIY

j_gene: TRBJ1-1
v_gene: TRBV7-2
CDR3aa: ASSLTAPGAF

j_gene: TRBJ1-3
v_gene: TRBV18
CDR3aa: ASSTRTGSPGNTIY

j_gene: TRBJ2-7
v_gene: TRBV18
CDR3aa: ASSESRDRVYEQY

j_gene: TRBJ2-4
v_gene: TRBV10-3
CDR3aa: PQVGLLAKNIQY

j_gene: TRBJ2-7
v_gene: TRBV30
CDR3aa: AWSKGAEYEQY

j_gene: TRBJ1-3
v_gene: TRBV5-1
CDR3aa: ASSRSPSSGNTIY

j_gene: TRBJ1-2
v_gene: TRBV24-1
CDR3aa: ATSDSVPGAVDGYT